What follows are 6 T cell receptor beta chains derived from one specimen sequenced in a study of T cells in Graves' hyperthyroidism and ophthalmopathy (dated by TCRdb to about 2019). Libraries came from multiplex PCR. The data were produced on an Illumina HiSeq 2000. TCR beta CDR3 regions were amplified from RNA transcripts. A first-round RT-PCR of the TCR CDR3 used the HTBI primer set with the Qiagen OneStep RT-PCR kit. The public reads were quality trimmed at Q25 with fastp and then assembled into clones with MiXCR by TCRdb, keeping productive beta chains. Merged by CDR3 protein, the rows form single entries marked with the most common genes and DNA. The sample table lists approximately 420,000 distinct CDR3 sequences, roughly 13% of them with a count of one. The ten most abundant clones make up about 5% of the sample. Material: blood. The source is a woman in her late teens or twenties with Graves' hyperthyroidism.

The chain employs TRBV5-1 and TRBJ2-1, with 11 bases lining up with TRBD2. The CDR3 runs to 14 residues. After removal of 5 bases from V and 10 bases from J, the junction contained 8 bases not matched to a gene. Germline assignment: CDR1 SGHRS and CDR2 YFSETQ. CDR3 nucleotides: TGCGCCAGCAGGAGTGATAGCGGGAGGGAGGAGCAGTTCTTC. Translating gives CASRSDSGREEQFF.

This clonotype appeared many times. The chain joins TRBV15 to TRBJ1-1, with D hard to call. Trimming took 3 bases from V and 0 from J, leaving 11 bases between them. CDR1 is LNHNV and CDR2 is YYDKDF in the germline V gene (reference sequence). The length of the CDR3 is 15 residues. The CDR3 here is CATSRGIGVNTEAFF. The CDR3, as DNA: TGTGCCACCAGCAGGGGGATCGGGGTGAACACTGAAGCTTTCTTT.

This clonotype was recorded many times. The genes are TRBV12-3 or TRBV12-4 and TRBJ2-1; D gene ambiguous. V was shortened by 0 bases and J by 8 bases, with 8 bases between the two germline ends. CDR3 size: 13 residues. In DNA form, the CDR3 reads TGTGCCAGCAGTTTAGCGTCTCGGGATGAGCAGTTCTTC. The encoded protein is CASSLASRDEQFF.

Of note for this clonotype: An end of the junction differs from the germline gene, which may be a read error. CDR3 coding DNA: TGTGCCAGTAGCCGGGACAGGAACGCCGGGGAGCTGTTTTTT. Its translation is CASSRDRNAGELFF. The chain joins TRBV19 to TRBJ2-2, with 8 bases that match TRBD1. The germline V gene has CDR1 LNHDA and CDR2 SQIVND (reference sequence). This CDR3 has 14 amino acids.

This clonotype was picked up many times. The V and J genes are TRBV27 and TRBJ2-1; 8 bases align to TRBD2. Per the germline V gene, CDR1 is MNHEY and CDR2 is SMNVEV (reference sequence). The V segment lost 2 bases and the J segment 7 bases; nucleotides outside the gene matches: 7. This CDR3 has 15 residues. CDR3 residues: CASSLMPGRANEQFF. CDR3 nucleotide sequence: TGTGCCAGCAGTTTAATGCCCGGGAGGGCGAATGAGCAGTTCTTC.

This clonotype was seen at least ten times. CDR3 DNA: TGTGCCAGCTCACCAGGGCATCTGGGGACTGAAGCTTTCTTT. Amino acids: CASSPGHLGTEAFF. The rearrangement links TRBV18 to TRBJ1-1; D uncertain. V gave up 2 bases and J gave up 5 bases, with 12 bases separating them. Per germline, CDR1 KGHSH and CDR2 LQKENI. This CDR3 region has 14 residues.